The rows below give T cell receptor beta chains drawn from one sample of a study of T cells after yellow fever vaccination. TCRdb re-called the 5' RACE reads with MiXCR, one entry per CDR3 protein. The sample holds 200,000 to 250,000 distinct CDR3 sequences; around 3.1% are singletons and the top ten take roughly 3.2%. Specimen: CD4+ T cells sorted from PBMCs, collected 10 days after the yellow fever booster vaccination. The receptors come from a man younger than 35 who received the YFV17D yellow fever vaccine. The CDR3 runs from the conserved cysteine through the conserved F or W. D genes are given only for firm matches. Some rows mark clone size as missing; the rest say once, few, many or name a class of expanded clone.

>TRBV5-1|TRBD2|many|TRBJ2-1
TGCGCCAGCAGGACCGGGACTAGTAGGAATGAGCAGTTCTTC
CASRTGTSRNEQFF
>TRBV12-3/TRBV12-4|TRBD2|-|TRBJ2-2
TGTGCCGGGTCTTGGAGCGGGGGGGCCGGGTCAGCCGGGGAGCTGTTTTTT
CAGSWSGGAGSAGELFF
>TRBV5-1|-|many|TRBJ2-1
TGCGCCAGCAGCTTGGATGGTGGGGTGTACAATGAGCAGTTCTTC
CASSLDGGVYNEQFF
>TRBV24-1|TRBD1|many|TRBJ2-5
TGTGCCACCATCATGCCCCAGGACAGGGGGCAAGAGACCCAGTACTTC
CATIMPQDRGQETQYF
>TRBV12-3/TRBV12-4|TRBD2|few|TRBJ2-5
TGTGCCAGCTCGCGGGGGGGCCAAGAGACCCAGTACTTC
CASSRGGQETQYF
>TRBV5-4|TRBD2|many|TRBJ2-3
TGTGCCAGCAGCTTGACCCTAAGGACTAGCCACCTCACAGATACGCAGTATTTT
CASSLTLRTSHLTDTQYF
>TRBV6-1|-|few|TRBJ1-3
TGTGCCAGCAGTGAGCCGGGGAGCTCTGGAAACACCATATATTTT
CASSEPGSSGNTIYF
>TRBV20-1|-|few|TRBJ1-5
TGCAGTGCTCCCAAACAGGGTTTGGAGCCCCAGCATTTT
CSAPKQGLEPQHF
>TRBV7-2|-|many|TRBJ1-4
TGTGCCAGCAGCCCTCAGTGGGGGGGCCGTGAAAAACTGTTTTTT
CASSPQWGGREKLFF
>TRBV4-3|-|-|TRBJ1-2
TGCGCCAGCAGCCAAGCGTCAGGGGATGGCTACACCTTC
CASSQASGDGYTF
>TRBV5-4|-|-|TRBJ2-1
TGTGCCAGCAGCCTAGAACCTGTAGCCGAGCAGTTCTTC
CASSLEPVAEQFF
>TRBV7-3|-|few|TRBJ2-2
TGTGCCAGCAGCTTAACGTCTGAGTCGAAGGTGTTTTTT
CASSLTSESKVFF
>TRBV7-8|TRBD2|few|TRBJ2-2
TGTGCCAGCAGCCCGCAACTAGCGGGGGGGAACACCGGGGAGCTGTTTTTT
CASSPQLAGGNTGELFF
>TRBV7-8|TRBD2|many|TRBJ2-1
TGTGCCAGCAGCTGGTCCTCTGGCGGGGGCTACAATGAGCAGTTCTTC
CASSWSSGGGYNEQFF
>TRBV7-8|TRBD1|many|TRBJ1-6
TGTGCCAGCAGGGGGGACAGGGAGTCCTATAATTCACCCCTCCACTTT
CASRGDRESYNSPLHF
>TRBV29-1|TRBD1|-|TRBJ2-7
TGCAGCGTTATTGATCGGGGCGGGACAGGGGGCTCCTACGAGCAGTACTTC
CSVIDRGGTGGSYEQYF
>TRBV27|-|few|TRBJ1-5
TGTGCCAGCAGTTTTTATCCGGGTCAGCCCCAGCATTTT
CASSFYPGQPQHF
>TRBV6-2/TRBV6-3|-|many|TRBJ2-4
TGTGCCAGCATGGATCGGGGGGCAGAGGACAAAAACATTCAGTACTTC
CASMDRGAEDKNIQYF
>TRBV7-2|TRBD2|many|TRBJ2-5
TGTGCCAGCAGCCGAAGTGAGGGACTAGCGGGGGAGACCCAGTACTTC
CASSRSEGLAGETQYF
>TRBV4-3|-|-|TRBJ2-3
TGCGCCAGCAGCCAGGGCGGTCGGTCAAGGCCGGGAGATACGCAGTATTTT
CASSQGGRSRPGDTQYF
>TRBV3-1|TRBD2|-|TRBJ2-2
TGTGCCAGCAGCCCGGGACTAGCGGTAACCGGGGAGCTGTTTTTT
CASSPGLAVTGELFF
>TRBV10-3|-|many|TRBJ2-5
TGTGCCATCAGTGAGTCTGGCGGGGTAGAGACCCAGTACTTC
CAISESGGVETQYF
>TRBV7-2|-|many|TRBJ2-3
TGTGCCAGCAGCTTAGCGGGGGCGATTCGTACGCAGTATTTT
CASSLAGAIRTQYF
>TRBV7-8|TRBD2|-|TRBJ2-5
TGTGCCAGCACGCCGGGAGGCAGGCAGTACTTC
CASTPGGRQYF
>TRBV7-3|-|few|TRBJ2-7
TGTGCCAGCAGCTCGGGACCGATGGGGAGCTCCTACGAGCAGTACTTC
CASSSGPMGSSYEQYF
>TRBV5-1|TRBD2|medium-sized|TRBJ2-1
TGCGCCAGCAGCTCCGGCGGGGGGGCTCACAATGAGCAGTTCTTC
CASSSGGGAHNEQFF
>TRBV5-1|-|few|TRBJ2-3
TGCGCCAGCAGCGAGGGGGGGTTCACAGATACGCAGTATTTT
CASSEGGFTDTQYF
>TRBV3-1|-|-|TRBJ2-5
TGTGCCAGCAGCCGTCGCGGACCGTACCAAGAGACCCAGTACTTC
CASSRRGPYQETQYF
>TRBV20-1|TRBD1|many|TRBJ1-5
TGCAGTGCTAGTTACAGGGGTTGGAGTCAGCCCCAGCATTTT
CSASYRGWSQPQHF
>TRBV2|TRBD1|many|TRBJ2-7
TGTGCCAGCAGTTTGGGGGACAGTACCTACGAGCAGTACTTC
CASSLGDSTYEQYF
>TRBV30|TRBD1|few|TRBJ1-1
TGTGCTAGGAGTAGGGACAGGGGAACTGAAGCTTTCTTT
CARSRDRGTEAFF
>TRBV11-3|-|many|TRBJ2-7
TGTGCCAGCAGCCCCCGCTCTGGAGGCGGCTACGAGCAGTACTTC
CASSPRSGGGYEQYF
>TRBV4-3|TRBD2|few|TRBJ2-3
TGCGCCAGCAGCCAAACGTGGCTAGCGGATAGCACAGATACGCAGTATTTT
CASSQTWLADSTDTQYF
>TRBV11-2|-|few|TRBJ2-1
TGTGCCAGCAGCCAGGGACTGGGCAATGAGCAGTTCTTC
CASSQGLGNEQFF
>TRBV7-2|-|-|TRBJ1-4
TGTGCCAGCAGCTTGAATGGGGGTGAAAAACTGTTTTTT
CASSLNGGEKLFF
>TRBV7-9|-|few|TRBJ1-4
TGTGCCAGCAGTACCAGTAATGAAAAACTGTTTTTT
CASSTSNEKLFF
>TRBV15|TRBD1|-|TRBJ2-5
TGTGCCACCAGCAGTGGACGGTGGACAGGGGGTGGGGAGACCCAGTACTTC
CATSSGRWTGGGETQYF
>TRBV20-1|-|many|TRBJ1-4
TGCAGTGCTAGGTCCCAGCTTAATGAAAAACTGTTTTTT
CSARSQLNEKLFF
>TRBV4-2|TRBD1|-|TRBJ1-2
TGTGCCAGCAGCCAAGCCCTGGGACAGGGCCCTAACTATGGCTACACCTTC
CASSQALGQGPNYGYTF
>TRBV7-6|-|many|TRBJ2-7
TGTGCCAGCGGAACTCTAAGCTCCTACGAGCAGTACTTC
CASGTLSSYEQYF
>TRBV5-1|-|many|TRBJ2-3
TGCGCCAGCAGCTTGGCCGTCGGGAGCACAGATACGCAGTATTTT
CASSLAVGSTDTQYF
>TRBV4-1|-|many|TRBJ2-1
TGCGCCAGCAGCCACTCTAAGGACGGGAGCTCCTACAATGAGCAGTTCTTC
CASSHSKDGSSYNEQFF
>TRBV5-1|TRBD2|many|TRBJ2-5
TGCGCCAGCACGGAGGCGGGGGGCCCAGAAGAGACCCAGTACTTC
CASTEAGGPEETQYF
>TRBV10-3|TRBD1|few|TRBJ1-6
TGTGCCATCAGTGGAGGACAGGGTCGACCCCTCCACTTT
CAISGGQGRPLHF
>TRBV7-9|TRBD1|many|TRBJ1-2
TGTGCCAGCAGCTTACAGGGGGCTTTTGGCTACACCTTC
CASSLQGAFGYTF
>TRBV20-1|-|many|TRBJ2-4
TGCAGTGCTATCCCGTGGGCCAAAAACATTCAGTACTTC
CSAIPWAKNIQYF
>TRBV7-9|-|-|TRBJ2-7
TGTGCCAGCAGCCGAGAAGTAGGCGAGCAGTACTTC
CASSREVGEQYF
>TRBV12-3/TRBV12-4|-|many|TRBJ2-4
TGTGCCAGCAGTTTATTGGATTCCAAAAACATTCAGTACTTC
CASSLLDSKNIQYF
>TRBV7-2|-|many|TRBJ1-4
TGTGCCAGCAGCCAAACCGGACTACAACGACGAGGAGAAAAACTGTTTTTT
CASSQTGLQRRGEKLFF
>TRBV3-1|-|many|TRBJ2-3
TGTGCCAGCAGCCAAGATAACCAGGGACGCGAAGATACGCAGTATTTT
CASSQDNQGREDTQYF
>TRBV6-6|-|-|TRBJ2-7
TGTGCCAGCAGCCCGGTTACCTACGAGCAGTACTTC
CASSPVTYEQYF
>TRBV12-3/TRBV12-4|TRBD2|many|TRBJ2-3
TGTGCCAGCAGTCCCCGACTAGCGGGGCGAACTAGCACAGATACGCAGTATTTT
CASSPRLAGRTSTDTQYF
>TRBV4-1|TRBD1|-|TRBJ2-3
TGCGCCAGCAGCCGCCTTGGGACAGGGGGCTCCGAGAAAGATACGCAGTATTTT
CASSRLGTGGSEKDTQYF
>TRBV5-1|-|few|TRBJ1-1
TGCGCCAGCAGCCCCGAGATGAACACTGAAGCTTTCTTT
CASSPEMNTEAFF
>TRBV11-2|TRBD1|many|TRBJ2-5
TGTGCCAGCAGCTTAGCCAGGGGGTACCGGGGGACCCAGTACTTC
CASSLARGYRGTQYF